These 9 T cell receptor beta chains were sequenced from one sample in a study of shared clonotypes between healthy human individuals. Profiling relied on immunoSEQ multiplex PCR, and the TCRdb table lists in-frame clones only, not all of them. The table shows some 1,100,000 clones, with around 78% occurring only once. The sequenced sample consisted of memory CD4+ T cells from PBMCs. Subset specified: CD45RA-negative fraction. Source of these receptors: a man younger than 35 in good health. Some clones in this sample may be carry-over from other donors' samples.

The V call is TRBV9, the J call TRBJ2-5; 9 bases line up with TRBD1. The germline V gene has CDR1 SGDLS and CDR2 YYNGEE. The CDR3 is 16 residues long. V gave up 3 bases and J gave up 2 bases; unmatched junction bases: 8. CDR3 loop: CASSAGDRAHQETQYF. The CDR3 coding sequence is TGTGCCAGCAGCGCGGGGGACAGGGCCCATCAAGAGACCCAGTACTTC.

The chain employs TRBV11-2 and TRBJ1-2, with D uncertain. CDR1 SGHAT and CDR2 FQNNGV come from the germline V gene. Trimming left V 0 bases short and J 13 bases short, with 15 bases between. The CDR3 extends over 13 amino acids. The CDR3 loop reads CASSLDGARGITF. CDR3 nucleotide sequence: TGTGCCAGCAGCTTAGATGGAGCCAGAGGTATCACCTTC.

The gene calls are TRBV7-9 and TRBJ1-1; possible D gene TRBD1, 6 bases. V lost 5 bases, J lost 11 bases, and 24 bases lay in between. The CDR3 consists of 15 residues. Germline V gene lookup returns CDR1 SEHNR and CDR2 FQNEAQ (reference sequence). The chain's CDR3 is CASSLPWDTRGEAFF. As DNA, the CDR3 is TGTGCCAGCAGCCTACCCTGGGACACCCGGGGAGAGGCTTTCTTT.

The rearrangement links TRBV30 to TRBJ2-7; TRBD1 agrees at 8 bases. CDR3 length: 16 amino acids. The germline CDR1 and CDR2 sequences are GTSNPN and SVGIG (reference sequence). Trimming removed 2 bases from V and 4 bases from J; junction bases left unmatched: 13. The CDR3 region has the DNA TGTGCCTGGAGTCCCAGGTTAGGACAGGGAAAATACGAGCAGTACTTC. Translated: CAWSPRLGQGKYEQYF.

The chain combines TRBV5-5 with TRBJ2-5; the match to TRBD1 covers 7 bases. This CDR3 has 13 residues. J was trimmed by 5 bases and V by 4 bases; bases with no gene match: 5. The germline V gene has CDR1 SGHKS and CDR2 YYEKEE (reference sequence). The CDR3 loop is CASSAQQGETQYF. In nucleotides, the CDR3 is TGTGCCAGCAGCGCCCAACAGGGGGAGACCCAGTACTTC.

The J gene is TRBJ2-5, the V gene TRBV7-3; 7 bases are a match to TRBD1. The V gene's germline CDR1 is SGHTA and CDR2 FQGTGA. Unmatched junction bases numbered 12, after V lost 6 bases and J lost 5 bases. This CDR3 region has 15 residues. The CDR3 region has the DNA TGTGCCAGCAGGCAAACAGGGGACATGTCGGAGACCCAGTACTTC. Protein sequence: CASRQTGDMSETQYF.

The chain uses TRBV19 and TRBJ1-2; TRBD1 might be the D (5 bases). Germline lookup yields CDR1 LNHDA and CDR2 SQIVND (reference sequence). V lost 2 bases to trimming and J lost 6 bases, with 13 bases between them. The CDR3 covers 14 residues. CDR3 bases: TGTGCCAGTAGTATAAGTTGGCCGACAGATGGCTACACCTTC. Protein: CASSISWPTDGYTF.

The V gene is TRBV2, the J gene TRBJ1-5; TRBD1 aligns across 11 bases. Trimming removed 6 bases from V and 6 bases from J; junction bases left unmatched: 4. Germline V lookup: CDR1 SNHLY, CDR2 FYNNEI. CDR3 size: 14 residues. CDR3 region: CASSGQGAPQPQHF. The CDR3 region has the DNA TGTGCCAGCAGCGGACAGGGGGCTCCTCAGCCCCAGCATTTT. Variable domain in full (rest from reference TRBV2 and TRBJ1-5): EPEVTQTPSHQVTQMGQEVILRCVPISNHLYFYWYRQILGQKVEFLVSFYNNEISEKSEIFDDQFSVERPDGSNFTLKIRSTKLEDSAMYFCASSGQGAPQPQHFGDGTRLSIL.

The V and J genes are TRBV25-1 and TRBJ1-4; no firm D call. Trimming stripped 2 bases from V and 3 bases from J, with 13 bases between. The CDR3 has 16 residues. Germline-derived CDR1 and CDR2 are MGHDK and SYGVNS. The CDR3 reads CASSEGWASSNEKLFF. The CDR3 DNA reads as TGTGCCAGCAGTGAAGGTTGGGCCAGCTCTAATGAAAAACTGTTTTTT. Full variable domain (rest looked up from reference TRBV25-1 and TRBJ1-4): EADIYQTPRYLVIGTGKKITLECSQTMGHDKMYWYQQDPGMELHLIHYSYGVNSTEKGDLSSESTVSRIRTEHFPLTLESARPSHTSQYLCASSEGWASSNEKLFFGSGTQLSVL.